One T cell receptor beta chain is described in this entry. Its antigen remains unknown. The CDR3 extends over 13 amino acids. V lost 3 bases to trimming and J lost 2 bases, with 7 bases between them. Germline V lookup: CDR1 LNHDA, CDR2 SQIVND (reference sequence). These data come from a study of OX40 agonist ivuxolimab in advanced cancers. Study-wide results and limits: The work left the antigen specificity of expanded peripheral T cells undetermined.

Clones were read by immunoSEQ multiplex PCR, and TCRdb kept only the in-frame ones, dropping some. The data hold 35,000 to 50,000 clones, with 75% to 90% observed a single time. The starting material was CD4+ or CD8+ T cells sorted from blood, obtained in a trial of the OX40 agonist ivuxolimab. The chain carries TRBV19 and TRBJ2-5; D not resolved. The clonotype was recovered from an adult with an advanced solid tumor such as melanoma, head and neck, liver or kidney cancer. The chain's CDR3 is CASSMAQQETQYF. The CDR3 DNA follows: TGTGCCAGTAGTATGGCACAGCAAGAGACCCAGTACTTC.